These T cell receptor beta chains were read from a single sample in a study of T cells after yellow fever vaccination. From the 5' RACE reads, TCRdb called clonotypes with MiXCR, one entry per CDR3 protein. The sample shows 620,000 or so distinct CDR3 sequences, roughly a sixth of them seen only once. The sample consisted of PBMCs, taken about 5 days after the first yellow fever vaccination. The receptors originated from a man in his late teens or twenties who received the YFV17D yellow fever vaccine. CDR3s include the opening cysteine and the closing phenylalanine or tryptophan. Fields, in order: clone size, V gene, J gene, D gene, CDR3 DNA, CDR3 protein. D genes are given only for firm matches. Clone size appears in some rows only: once, few, many, or a class for an expanded clone.

clone size: many
V gene: TRBV28
J gene: TRBJ1-1
D gene: NA
CDR3 DNA: TGTGCCAGCAGTCCTCCTCGGGGGGGAAAAGGCACTGAAGCTTTCTTT
CDR3 protein: CASSPPRGGKGTEAFF

clone size: NA
V gene: TRBV21-1
J gene: TRBJ2-1
D gene: NA
CDR3 DNA: TGTGCCAGCACTGGACAGGGGCCCTACAATGAGCAGTTCTTC
CDR3 protein: CASTGQGPYNEQFF

clone size: few
V gene: TRBV5-1
J gene: TRBJ2-5
D gene: NA
CDR3 DNA: TGCGCCAGCAGCTTGGGGGGCAGCTGGTACCAAGAGACCCAGTACTTC
CDR3 protein: CASSLGGSWYQETQYF

clone size: few
V gene: TRBV7-2
J gene: TRBJ1-2
D gene: TRBD1
CDR3 DNA: TGTGCCAGCAGCTTTTTCATAGGACAGGGGAATGGCTACACCTTC
CDR3 protein: CASSFFIGQGNGYTF

clone size: few
V gene: TRBV20-1
J gene: TRBJ1-6
D gene: NA
CDR3 DNA: TGCAGTGCTATGGGGGGCCCGGGCAGCTCCTATAATTCACCCCTCCACTTT
CDR3 protein: CSAMGGPGSSYNSPLHF

clone size: NA
V gene: TRBV10-2
J gene: TRBJ1-5
D gene: NA
CDR3 DNA: TGCGCCAGCAGTGACGTACGGGGGCAGCCCCAGCATTTT
CDR3 protein: CASSDVRGQPQHF

clone size: NA
V gene: TRBV7-6
J gene: TRBJ2-5
D gene: NA
CDR3 DNA: TGTGCCAGCAGCTTATACGGGGTCCGCTCTAGAGAGACCCAGTACTTC
CDR3 protein: CASSLYGVRSRETQYF

clone size: few
V gene: TRBV7-2
J gene: TRBJ2-2
D gene: TRBD1
CDR3 DNA: TGTGCCAGCAGCTTAACGGGACAGAGCACCGGGGAGCTGTTTTTT
CDR3 protein: CASSLTGQSTGELFF

clone size: NA
V gene: TRBV25-1
J gene: TRBJ2-4
D gene: NA
CDR3 DNA: TGTGCCAGCAGTTACTGGGGAGAAAACATTCAGTACTTC
CDR3 protein: CASSYWGENIQYF

clone size: NA
V gene: TRBV3-1
J gene: TRBJ2-5
D gene: NA
CDR3 DNA: TGTGCCAGTGTTGGGGCTGGAGAGACCCAGTACTTC
CDR3 protein: CASVGAGETQYF

clone size: few
V gene: TRBV6-2/TRBV6-3
J gene: TRBJ2-1
D gene: TRBD2
CDR3 DNA: TGTGCCAGCAGTTTCAGCGGGGGATACTCCTACAATGAGCAGTTCTTC
CDR3 protein: CASSFSGGYSYNEQFF